This TCR beta chain was recovered during a study of T cells after posttransplantation cyclophosphamide. Study-wide findings and caveats: Blood and skin or GI T cell repertoires showed limited TRB overlap. Recipient CMV seropositivity and CMV reactivation strongly tracked TRB clonality. Later blood repertoires were often dominated by clones from the donor CD8+ memory compartment.

CDR1 is LNHNV and CDR2 is YYDKDF in the germline V gene (reference sequence). The ends were cut back, 1 base at V and 1 base at J, with 5 bases in the middle. The CDR3 runs 15 residues. Only in-frame clones appear in the TCRdb table, and some are missing; sequencing was by immunoSEQ multiplex PCR. The sample has a few thousand clones; 70% to 85% are singletons. Note on this clone: Its antigen is not known.

Treatment was busulfan-fludarabine conditioning, a marrow graft, and cyclophosphamide on days +3 and +4. The specimen comprised CD4+ T cells sorted from blood, sampled approximately 380 days after allogeneic stem cell transplant with posttransplant cyclophosphamide. This receptor was obtained from a male patient aged 45-59 years who received an allogeneic stem cell transplant from a related donor and was CMV-positive. Some T cells may be transferred from the graft donor. This chain joins TRBV15 and TRBJ2-6, with D perhaps matching TRBD2 (5 bases). DNA of the CDR3: TGTGCCACCAGCAGAGGAGGGTCTGGGGCCAACGTCCTGACTTTC. This encodes CATSRGGSGANVLTF.